Detailed here is one TCR beta chain. Its antigen is unknown. The data were obtained in a study of OX40 agonist ivuxolimab in advanced cancers. Study-wide background: An agonistic human IgG2 monoclonal antibody against OX40 (CD134) was given. Findings and limits, study-wide: Averaged across samples, CD8+ T cells carried more expanded clones than CD4+ did. By week 6 at 0.1 to 3.0 mg/kg, blood CD4+ and CD8+ T cells had expanded clonally.

Sequencing used immunoSEQ multiplex PCR; TCRdb keeps in-frame clones, though not all of them. Seen here are 78,000 or so clones, almost 95% observed once, and the top ten hold around 2.8%. V was trimmed by 4 bases and J by 5 bases, leaving 11 bases between them. Germline loops: CDR1 SEHNR, CDR2 FQNEAQ (reference sequence). This CDR3 has 13 residues. The receptor comes from an adult with an advanced solid tumor such as melanoma, head and neck, liver or kidney cancer. The V and J genes are TRBV7-9 and TRBJ2-5, with D perhaps matching TRBD1 or TRBD2 (5 bases each). The input for sequencing was CD4+ or CD8+ T cells sorted from blood, taken in a trial of the OX40 agonist ivuxolimab. As DNA, the CDR3 is TGTGCCAGCAGCTCAGCCGGGACGGAGACCCAGTACTTC. Its translation is CASSSAGTETQYF.